This T cell receptor beta chain was sequenced during a study of T cell repertoires in ileal Crohn's disease. Per the germline V gene, CDR1 is SGHTA and CDR2 is FQGTGA. Losses at the gene ends were 5 bases for V and 7 bases for J; bases not matched to a gene: 6. This CDR3 region has 13 residues. Produced via immunoSEQ multiplex PCR; TCRdb's table is partial and in-frame only. The data hold more than 15,000 clones, with around 70% observed a single time. Time point described: neoterminal ileum biopsy at postoperative endoscopy, about 6 months after surgery. Sequencing used ileal tissue. The V and J genes are TRBV7-3 and TRBJ2-7; 9 nucleotides agree with TRBD2. This receptor was taken from an adult with Crohn's disease. The CDR3 spells CASSTVAGDEQYF. The CDR3 nucleotides read TGTGCCAGCAGCACGGTAGCGGGAGATGAGCAGTACTTC.